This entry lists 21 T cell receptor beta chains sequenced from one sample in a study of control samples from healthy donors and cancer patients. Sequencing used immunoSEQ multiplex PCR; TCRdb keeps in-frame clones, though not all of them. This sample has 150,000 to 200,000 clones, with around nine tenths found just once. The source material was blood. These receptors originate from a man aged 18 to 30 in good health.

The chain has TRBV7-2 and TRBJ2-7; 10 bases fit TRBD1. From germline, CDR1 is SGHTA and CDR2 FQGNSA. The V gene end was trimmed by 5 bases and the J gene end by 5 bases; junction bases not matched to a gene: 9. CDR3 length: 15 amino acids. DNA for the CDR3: TGTGCCAGCAGCCCCGGGACAGGGGAAAGGAACGAGCAGTACTTC. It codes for CASSPGTGERNEQYF.

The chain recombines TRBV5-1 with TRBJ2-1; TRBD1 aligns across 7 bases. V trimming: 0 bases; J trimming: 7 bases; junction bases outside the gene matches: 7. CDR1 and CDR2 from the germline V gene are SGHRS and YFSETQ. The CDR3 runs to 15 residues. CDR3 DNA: TGCGCCAGCAGCTTGGACACGGCGGACAGGAATGAGCAGTTCTTC. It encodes CASSLDTADRNEQFF.

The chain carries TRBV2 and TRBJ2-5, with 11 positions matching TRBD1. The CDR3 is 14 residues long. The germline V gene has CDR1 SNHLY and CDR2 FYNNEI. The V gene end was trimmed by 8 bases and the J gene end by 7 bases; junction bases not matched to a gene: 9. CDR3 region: CASGWTGGRGTQYF. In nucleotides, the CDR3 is TGTGCCAGCGGATGGACAGGGGGCAGAGGGACCCAGTACTTC.

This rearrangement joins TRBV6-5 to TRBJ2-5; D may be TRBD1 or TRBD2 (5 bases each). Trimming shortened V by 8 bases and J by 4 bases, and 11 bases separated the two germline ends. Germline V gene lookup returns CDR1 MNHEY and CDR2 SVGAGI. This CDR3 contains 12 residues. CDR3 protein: CASSGTLETQYF. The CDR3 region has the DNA TGTGCCAGCTCCGGGACCTTAGAGACCCAGTACTTC.

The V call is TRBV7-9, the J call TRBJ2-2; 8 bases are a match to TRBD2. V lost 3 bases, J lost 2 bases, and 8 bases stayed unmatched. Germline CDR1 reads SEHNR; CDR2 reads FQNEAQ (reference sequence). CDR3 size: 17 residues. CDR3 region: CASSFILAGINTGELFF. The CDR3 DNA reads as TGTGCCAGCAGCTTTATATTAGCGGGGATAAACACCGGGGAGCTGTTTTTT.

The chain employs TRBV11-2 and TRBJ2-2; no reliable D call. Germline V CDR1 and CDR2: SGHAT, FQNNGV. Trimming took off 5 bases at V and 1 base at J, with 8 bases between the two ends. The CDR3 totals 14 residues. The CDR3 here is CASSLGRNTGELFF. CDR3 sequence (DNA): TGTGCCAGCAGCCTCGGACGGAACACCGGGGAGCTGTTTTTT.

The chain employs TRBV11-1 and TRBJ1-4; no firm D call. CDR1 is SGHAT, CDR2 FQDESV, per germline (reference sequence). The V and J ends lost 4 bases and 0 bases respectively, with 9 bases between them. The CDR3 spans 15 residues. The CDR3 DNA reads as TGTGCCAGCAGCTCGACGGGAACAACTAATGAAAAACTGTTTTTT. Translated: CASSSTGTTNEKLFF.

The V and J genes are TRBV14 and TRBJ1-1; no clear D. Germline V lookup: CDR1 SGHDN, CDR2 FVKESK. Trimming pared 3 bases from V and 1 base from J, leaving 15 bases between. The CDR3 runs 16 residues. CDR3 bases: TGTGCCAGCAGCCATCGTCACTTTCCGCGGAACACTGAAGCTTTCTTT. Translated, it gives CASSHRHFPRNTEAFF.

CDR3: CASSLQPYEQYF. The CDR3 DNA reads as TGTGCCAGCAGTCTTCAACCCTACGAGCAGTACTTC. The chain joins TRBV6-2 or TRBV6-3 to TRBJ2-7; D remains unclear. The V end was cut by 5 bases, the J end by 2 bases, with 7 bases between. Germline-derived CDR1 and CDR2 are MNHEY and SVGEGT. The CDR3 runs 12 residues.

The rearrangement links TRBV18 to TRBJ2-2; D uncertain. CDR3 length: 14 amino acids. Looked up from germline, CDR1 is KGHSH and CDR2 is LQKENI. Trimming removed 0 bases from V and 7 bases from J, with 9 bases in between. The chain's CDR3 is CASSPPSWNGELFF. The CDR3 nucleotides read TGTGCCAGCTCACCACCTAGCTGGAACGGGGAGCTGTTTTTT. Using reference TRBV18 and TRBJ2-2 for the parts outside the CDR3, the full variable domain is NAGVMQNPRHLVRRRGQEARLRCSPMKGHSHVYWYRQLPEEGLKFMVYLQKENIIDESGMPKERFSAEFPKEGPSILRIQQVVRGDSAAYFCASSPPSWNGELFFGEGSRLTVL.

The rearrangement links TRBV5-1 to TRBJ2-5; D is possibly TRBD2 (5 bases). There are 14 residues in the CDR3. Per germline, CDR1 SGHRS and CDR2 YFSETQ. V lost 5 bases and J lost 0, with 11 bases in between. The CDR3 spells CASRFETNQETQYF. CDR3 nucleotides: TGCGCCAGCAGATTTGAGACTAACCAAGAGACCCAGTACTTC.

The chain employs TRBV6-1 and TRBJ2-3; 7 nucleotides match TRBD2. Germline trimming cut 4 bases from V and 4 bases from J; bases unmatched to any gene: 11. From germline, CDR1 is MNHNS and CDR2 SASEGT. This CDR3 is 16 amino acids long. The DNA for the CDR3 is TGTGCCAGCAGTGCCAAGGCGCGGGGGTCCGCAGATACGCAGTATTTT. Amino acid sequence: CASSAKARGSADTQYF.

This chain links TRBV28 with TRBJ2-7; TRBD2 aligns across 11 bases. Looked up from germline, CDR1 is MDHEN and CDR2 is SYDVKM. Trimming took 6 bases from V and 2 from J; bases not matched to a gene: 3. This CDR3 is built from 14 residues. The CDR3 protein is CASRRLAGPYEQYF. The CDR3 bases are TGTGCCAGCAGAAGACTAGCGGGACCCTACGAGCAGTACTTC.

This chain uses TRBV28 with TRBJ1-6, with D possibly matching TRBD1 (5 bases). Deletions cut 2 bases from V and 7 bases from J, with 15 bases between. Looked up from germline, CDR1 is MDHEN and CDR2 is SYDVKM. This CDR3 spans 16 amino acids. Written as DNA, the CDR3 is TGTGCCAGCAGTTTAAGTCAGGGTTTTTTAAATTCACCCCTCCACTTT. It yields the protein CASSLSQGFLNSPLHF.

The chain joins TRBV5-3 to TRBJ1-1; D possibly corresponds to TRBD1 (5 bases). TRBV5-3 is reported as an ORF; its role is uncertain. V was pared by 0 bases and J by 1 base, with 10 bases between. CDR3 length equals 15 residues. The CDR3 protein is CARSLARVRNTEAFF. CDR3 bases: TGTGCCAGAAGCTTGGCCAGGGTGCGGAACACTGAAGCTTTCTTT.

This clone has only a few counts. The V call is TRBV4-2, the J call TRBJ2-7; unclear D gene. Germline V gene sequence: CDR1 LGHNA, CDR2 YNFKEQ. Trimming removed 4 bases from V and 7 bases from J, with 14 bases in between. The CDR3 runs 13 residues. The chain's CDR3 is CASSPGDPREQYF. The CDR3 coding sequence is TGTGCCAGCAGCCCGGGCGACCCGAGAGAGCAGTACTTC.

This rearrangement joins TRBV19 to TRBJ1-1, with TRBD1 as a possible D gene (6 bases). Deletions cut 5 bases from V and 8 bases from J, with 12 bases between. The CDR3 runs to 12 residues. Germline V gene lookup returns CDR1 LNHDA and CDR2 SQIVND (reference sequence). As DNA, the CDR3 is TGTGCCAGTAGTGTTACAGGGTTAGAAGCTTTCTTT. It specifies CASSVTGLEAFF.

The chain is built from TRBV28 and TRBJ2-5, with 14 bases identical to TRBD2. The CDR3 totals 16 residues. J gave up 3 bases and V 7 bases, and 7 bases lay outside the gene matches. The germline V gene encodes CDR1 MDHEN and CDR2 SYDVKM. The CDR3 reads CASNKGLAGGEETQYF. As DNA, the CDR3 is TGTGCCAGCAATAAAGGACTAGCGGGGGGCGAAGAGACCCAGTACTTC. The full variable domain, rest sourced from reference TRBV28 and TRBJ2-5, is DVKVTQSSRYLVKRTGEKVFLECVQDMDHENMFWYRQDPGLGLRLIYFSYDVKMKEKGDIPEGYSVSREKKERFSLILESASTNQTSMYLCASNKGLAGGEETQYFGPGTRLLVL.

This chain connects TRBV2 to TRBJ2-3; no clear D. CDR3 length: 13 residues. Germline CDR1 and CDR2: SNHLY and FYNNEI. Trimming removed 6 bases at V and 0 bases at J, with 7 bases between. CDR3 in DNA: TGTGCCAGCAGCCTTACTAGCACAGATACGCAGTATTTT. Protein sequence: CASSLTSTDTQYF.

For the CDR3, the DNA is TGTGCCAGCAGTGAAGGGTTTGGCAATCCCACAGATACGCAGTATTTT. Translated, it gives CASSEGFGNPTDTQYF. The chain uses TRBV6-1 and TRBJ2-3; D gene unclear. V gave up 1 base and J gave up 2 bases, with 13 bases separating them. Per the germline V gene, CDR1 is MNHNS and CDR2 is SASEGT. The CDR3 runs to 16 residues.

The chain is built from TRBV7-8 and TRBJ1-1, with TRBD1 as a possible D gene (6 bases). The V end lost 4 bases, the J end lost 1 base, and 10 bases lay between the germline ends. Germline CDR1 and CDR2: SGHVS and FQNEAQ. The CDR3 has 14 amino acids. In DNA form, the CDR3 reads TGTGCCAGCAGCTCGTGGACAGCGAACACTGAAGCTTTCTTT. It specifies CASSSWTANTEAFF.